Listed below are T cell receptor beta chains from one sample, sequenced in a study of blood T cell repertoires in COVID-19. Sequenced by immunoSEQ multiplex PCR; TCRdb stores in-frame clones only, minus some. The data contain about 100,000 clones, about 86% of them seen just once; the ten biggest clones take up 2% to 3%. The sequencing sample was made of PBMCs or T cells enriched from blood (not recorded which). Receptor source: a woman aged 45-59 years who had recovered from COVID-19. Each CDR3 is given with its conserved first and last residue. The D gene is left open where the match is weak. A clone size is listed for some rows: how often the clone was seen (once, few, many), or a class if it is expanded.

clone_size,v_call,d_call,j_call,cdr3_nt,cdr3_aa
-,TRBV6-5,-,TRBJ1-6,TGTGCCAGCAGTCGGACAGACTCCTATAATTCACCCCTCCACTTT,CASSRTDSYNSPLHF
-,TRBV4-1,-,TRBJ1-3,TGCGCCAGCAGCCGCGTCGACGCGGGAGGAAACACCATATATTTT,CASSRVDAGGNTIYF
-,TRBV28,-,TRBJ2-7,TGTGCCAGCAGTCTCCTGGACACCGAGCAGTACTTC,CASSLLDTEQYF
-,TRBV3-1/TRBV3-2,-,TRBJ1-2,TGTGCCAGCAGCCCAAATAACGGACTTAACTATGGCTACACCTTC,CASSPNNGLNYGYTF
few,TRBV5-6,TRBD1,TRBJ1-2,TGTGCCAGCAGCTGGGGGGACAGGGCGTATGGCTACACCTTC,CASSWGDRAYGYTF
-,TRBV19,-,TRBJ1-3,TGTGCCAGCCGTGGACGGGGAGGCTCGGGGGACACCATATATTTT,CASRGRGGSGDTIYF
few,TRBV4-2,TRBD2,TRBJ2-1,TGTGCCAGCAGCCTCAGCGGGGGTGGGGACAATGAGCAGTTCTTC,CASSLSGGGDNEQFF
-,TRBV5-4,TRBD1,TRBJ1-2,TGTGCCAGCAGCGAGGGACAGGTCAATGGCTACACCTTC,CASSEGQVNGYTF
few,TRBV6-5,TRBD1,TRBJ1-2,TGTGCCAGCGGGACAGGTTGGGATGGCTACACCTTC,CASGTGWDGYTF
-,TRBV18,TRBD1,TRBJ1-4,TGTGCCAGCTCACCAAACAGGGGGCGCGGGGAAAAACTGTTTTTT,CASSPNRGRGEKLFF
-,TRBV5-1,TRBD1,TRBJ1-2,TGCGCCAGCAGCTTGGGACAGGGCTTCTATGGCTACACCTTC,CASSLGQGFYGYTF
-,TRBV4-1,-,TRBJ2-7,TGCGCCAGCAGCCAAGGTGGCGCGGGCCCCTACGAGCAGTACTTC,CASSQGGAGPYEQYF
-,TRBV9,-,TRBJ1-5,TGTGCCCGCCGGGGGGGGGTGGTCAATCAGCCCCAGCATTTT,CARRGGVVNQPQHF
-,TRBV5-1,TRBD1,TRBJ2-7,TGCGCCAGCAGCCAATCCGGGACAGGGGAGGAAGAGCAGTACTTC,CASSQSGTGEEEQYF
once,TRBV27,-,TRBJ1-2,TGTGCCAGCAGTACCCGGACTCCCGGGGATGGCTACACCTTC,CASSTRTPGDGYTF
-,TRBV7-3,-,TRBJ2-7,TGTGCCAGCAGCCCTAGTAACGGACAAGAGCAGTACTTC,CASSPSNGQEQYF
-,TRBV6-6,-,TRBJ2-1,TGTGCCAGCAGCGAGAGGGTGAGCTCCTACAATGAGCAGTTCTTC,CASSERVSSYNEQFF
-,TRBV30,-,TRBJ1-6,TGTGCCTGGAGTGCTTCTCGACTTGGGAATTCACCCCTCCACTTT,CAWSASRLGNSPLHF
once,TRBV10-2,TRBD2,TRBJ2-1,TGCGCCAGCAGTGATAACCCCTCACTAGCGGGAGGGACCGATGAGCAGTTCTTC,CASSDNPSLAGGTDEQFF
-,TRBV10-1,TRBD2,TRBJ2-1,TGCGCCAGCAGTCAATTCCGCGGGAGTACTGAGCAGTTCTTC,CASSQFRGSTEQFF
-,TRBV5-1,TRBD1,TRBJ2-6,TGCGCCAGCAGCCAGAAGAGGACAGGGACGGGATCGGACGTCCTGACTTTC,CASSQKRTGTGSDVLTF
few,TRBV5-5,TRBD1,TRBJ1-2,TGTGCCAGCAGCTTGGGGGATGTGGACAGGGCGGGCACCTTC,CASSLGDVDRAGTF
once,TRBV28,-,TRBJ2-4,TGTGCCAGCAGTTTTCGGGGGACTGCCAAAAACATTCAGTACTTC,CASSFRGTAKNIQYF
once,TRBV2,-,TRBJ2-2,TGTGCCAGCAGAGAAACGACAGTCACCGGGGAGCTGTTTTTT,CASRETTVTGELFF
-,TRBV6-2/TRBV6-3,-,TRBJ2-2,TGTGCCAGCAGCTCAACCGGGGAGCTGTTTTTT,CASSSTGELFF
once,TRBV2,-,TRBJ1-1,TGTGCCAGCAGTGACAGAGAACTTCTGAGAGGGGAAGCTTTCTTT,CASSDRELLRGEAFF
-,TRBV7-9,-,TRBJ1-2,TGTGCCAGCAGCCCCTTTCTGTTCCCCCCTACTTATGGCTACACCTTC,CASSPFLFPPTYGYTF
-,TRBV28,TRBD1,TRBJ1-1,TGTGCCAGCAGCGCGACAGGGGTTAGGAACACTGAAGCTTTCTTT,CASSATGVRNTEAFF
-,TRBV2,TRBD1,TRBJ2-1,TGTGCCAGCAGGAGGGACAGGGACTATGAGCAGTTCTTC,CASRRDRDYEQFF
few,TRBV5-1,-,TRBJ2-7,TGCGCCAGCAGACTCGGACAGCACTACGAGCAGTACTTC,CASRLGQHYEQYF
-,TRBV10-2,-,TRBJ1-3,TGCGCCAGCAGACAGTCCACCACCCGGAACACCATATATTTT,CASRQSTTRNTIYF
-,TRBV27,TRBD1,TRBJ1-6,TGTGCCAGCAGTTTAGCCGGCCCCGGGACAGGTGCTAGTTCACCCCTCCACTTT,CASSLAGPGTGASSPLHF
few,TRBV18,TRBD1,TRBJ1-3,TGTGCCAGCTCACCCGGACAGGTGGGGCAGAACACCATATATTTT,CASSPGQVGQNTIYF
-,TRBV3-1/TRBV3-2,-,TRBJ2-3,TGTGCCAGCAGTTCCCCTCGCACAGATACGCAGTATTTT,CASSSPRTDTQYF
-,TRBV9,-,TRBJ1-2,TGTGCCAGCAGCGTACCAAGCTCAGGCTACACCTTC,CASSVPSSGYTF
-,TRBV2,TRBD2,TRBJ2-7,TGTGCCAGCAGTGGGGGTCGGGGGGTCCTGGACGAGCAGTACTTC,CASSGGRGVLDEQYF
-,TRBV2,TRBD1,TRBJ2-7,TGTGCCAGCAGTGACGGACAGGGGCCCCCCCGCTACGAGCAGTACTTC,CASSDGQGPPRYEQYF
-,TRBV29-1,-,TRBJ2-2,TGCAGCGTTGCCGCAGGGGTGAACACCGGGGAGCTGTTTTTT,CSVAAGVNTGELFF
-,TRBV18,-,TRBJ2-7,TGTGCCAGCTCACCACCTCAGGGCCTCGAGCAGTACTTC,CASSPPQGLEQYF
-,TRBV19,TRBD1,TRBJ2-7,TGTGCCAGTACCAGAGGGACAGGGGGGTCCTACGAGCAGTACTTC,CASTRGTGGSYEQYF
-,TRBV5-8,-,TRBJ2-1,TGTGCCAGCAGCTTGGTCCACGCGGGGTACAATGAGCAGTTCTTC,CASSLVHAGYNEQFF
-,TRBV6-1,TRBD2,TRBJ2-1,TGTGCCAGCAGGGAATACGGGGGGAGCTCCTACAATGAGCAGTTCTTC,CASREYGGSSYNEQFF
-,TRBV28,TRBD1,TRBJ2-7,TGTGCCAGCAGTACAAGGACAGGGAACGAGCAGTACTTC,CASSTRTGNEQYF
-,TRBV9,TRBD2,TRBJ2-1,TGTGCCAGCAGCGTTGGGGGGAGGGCCGCAAATGAGCAGTTCTTC,CASSVGGRAANEQFF
-,TRBV3-1/TRBV3-2,TRBD2,TRBJ2-5,TGTGCCAGCAGCTACGGGACTAGCGGGGGGCAAGAGACCCAGTACTTC,CASSYGTSGGQETQYF
-,TRBV9,-,TRBJ2-7,TGTGCCAGCAGCGTAGCAGGGGGGGACAGGTTTCTAACCTACGAGCAGTACTTC,CASSVAGGDRFLTYEQYF
-,TRBV9,-,TRBJ1-4,TGTGCCAGCAGCGTAGAGGGGGTGGGTAATGAAAAACTGTTTTTT,CASSVEGVGNEKLFF
-,TRBV3-1/TRBV3-2,-,TRBJ1-2,TGTGCCAGCAGCCGCCGAAGGGACTCCCGGGGTGGCTACACCTTC,CASSRRRDSRGGYTF
-,TRBV30,-,TRBJ1-4,TGTGCCTGGAGTGTGGGGGGGCTAGGAACTAATGAAAAACTGTTTTTT,CAWSVGGLGTNEKLFF
-,TRBV28,-,TRBJ1-2,TGTGCCAGCAGTTTGGATGAAGGGAGGGGCTACACCTTC,CASSLDEGRGYTF
-,TRBV9,TRBD2,TRBJ2-2,TGTGCCAGCAGCGTAGCAAGCGGGGGGCCTTCCGGGGAGCTGTTTTTT,CASSVASGGPSGELFF
-,TRBV19,-,TRBJ2-5,TGTGCCAGTAGTATCTTGAGGGGGGAGACCCAGTACTTC,CASSILRGETQYF
-,TRBV27,TRBD1,TRBJ2-7,TGTGCCAGCAGAACGGACAGGGGGAGAAGAAACGAGCAGTACTTC,CASRTDRGRRNEQYF